Following are 10 T cell receptor beta chains from one sample sequenced in a study of cytomegalovirus exposure and HLA in healthy donors (dated by TCRdb to about 2017). The library was produced with the immunoSEQ multiplex PCR assay. For the multiplex PCR, a mixture combining 60 forward primers for TCR Vbeta segments and 13 reverse primers for TCR Jbeta segments was used. TCRdb took this table from immuneACCESS and kept in-frame rearrangements with V and J called. Such tables lack part of the clones; where checked against another copy, unresolved V genes explain under half of the gap, and the rest is unexplained. The sample table holds 150,000 or so clones, of which more than 75% were seen once. Of the sample, 13% to 15% is held by the ten largest clones. The sequencing sample was made of PBMCs. These TCRs come from a woman aged 40-49 years in good health and CMV-seronegative.

This chain links TRBV6-1 with TRBJ1-5, with 7 bases identical to TRBD1. The CDR3 runs 13 residues. J gave up 4 bases and V 7 bases, and 4 bases lay outside the gene matches. Germline CDR1 MNHNS, CDR2 SASEGT. The CDR3 coding sequence is TGTGCCAGCAACCTCAGGGGGAATCAGCCCCAGCATTTT. It specifies CASNLRGNQPQHF.

The chain couples TRBV11-3 to TRBJ2-1; 12 nucleotides align to TRBD2. V gave up 5 bases and J gave up 5 bases; unmatched junction bases: 7. CDR3 length: 16 residues. Germline CDR1 SGHNT, CDR2 YENEEA. As DNA, the CDR3 is TGTGCCAGCAGCGCCACTCTAGCGGGGGGGAACAATGAGCAGTTCTTC. The encoded protein is CASSATLAGGNNEQFF.

The chain recombines TRBV15 with TRBJ1-5; 8 nucleotides agree with TRBD1. CDR1 and CDR2 from the germline V gene are LNHNV and YYDKDF (reference sequence). This CDR3 is built from 18 residues. J lost 3 bases, V lost 0 bases, and 10 bases had no gene match. DNA of the CDR3: TGTGCCACCAGCAGAGAACTTCGGGCGGACAGGGACAATCAGCCCCAGCATTTT. Protein: CATSRELRADRDNQPQHF.

The chain couples TRBV27 to TRBJ1-4, with TRBD1 identical over 9 bases. This CDR3 region has 15 residues. From germline, CDR1 is MNHEY and CDR2 SMNVEV (reference sequence). V was clipped by 2 bases and J by 6 bases; unmatched bases: 4. The CDR3 DNA follows: TGTGCCAGCAGTTTACACACAGGGGGCCATGAAAAACTGTTTTTT. It is translated as CASSLHTGGHEKLFF.

This clone appeared once. CDR3 bases: TGCGCCAGCAGCTTGGGTCGGGGTTTGGGAGAGACCCAGTACTTC. It codes for CASSLGRGLGETQYF. The rearrangement joins TRBV5-1 to TRBJ2-5; possible D gene TRBD2, 5 bases. Germline V lookup: CDR1 SGHRS, CDR2 YFSETQ. With 0 bases removed from V and 4 bases from J, the gap between germline ends came to 13 bases. This CDR3 has 15 amino acids.

The chain links TRBV28 to TRBJ2-4, with D hard to call. Germline CDR1 MDHEN, CDR2 SYDVKM. The CDR3 sequence is 15 residues long. V shed 7 bases and J shed 1 base, with 14 bases lying between them. CDR3 DNA sequence: TGTGCCAGCAAAGACCCCAGGATTGCCAAAAACATTCAGTACTTC. This sequence encodes CASKDPRIAKNIQYF.

The chain combines TRBV30 with TRBJ1-5, with 7 bases lining up with TRBD1. J was trimmed by 2 bases and V by 3 bases; bases with no gene match: 7. Germline V gene sequence: CDR1 GTSNPN, CDR2 SVGIG (reference sequence). The CDR3 has 15 amino acids. The CDR3 region is CAWRGPGQGNQPQHF. In DNA form, the CDR3 reads TGTGCCTGGAGGGGACCCGGACAGGGCAATCAGCCCCAGCATTTT.

The chain joins TRBV6-5 to TRBJ1-1; D possibly corresponds to TRBD1 (5 bases). Per the germline V gene, CDR1 is MNHEY and CDR2 is SVGAGI. The CDR3 is 16 amino acids. V gave up 0 bases and J gave up 11 bases, with 22 bases separating them. This CDR3 is CASSYSVSGRGVGAFF. The CDR3 DNA follows: TGTGCCAGCAGTTACTCGGTATCGGGGCGGGGGGTCGGTGCTTTCTTT.

The chain uses TRBV7-8 and TRBJ2-3, with D possibly TRBD2 on 5 matching bases. Trimming shortened V by 5 bases and J by 5 bases, and 17 bases separated the two germline ends. The length of the CDR3 is 15 residues. Germline V gene lookup returns CDR1 SGHVS and CDR2 FQNEAQ. The CDR3 protein is CASSAEVDSGDTQYF. The DNA of the CDR3 is TGTGCCAGCAGCGCCGAGGTGGACTCAGGAGATACGCAGTATTTT.

This clone was recorded once. The rearrangement links TRBV5-4 to TRBJ1-1; D is perhaps TRBD1 (6 bases). The V and J ends lost 2 bases and 5 bases respectively, with 13 bases between them. CDR3 length: 14 residues. Germline V CDR1 and CDR2: SGHNT, YYREEE (reference sequence). Here the CDR3 reads CASSFLQGGTEAFF. CDR3 nucleotide sequence: TGTGCCAGCAGCTTCCTACAGGGTGGAACTGAAGCTTTCTTT.